The 12 T cell receptor beta chains presented below share a single source sample, sequenced in a study of blood T cell repertoires in COVID-19. Some clones are missing from TCRdb's copy, which holds only in-frame ones; the method was immunoSEQ multiplex PCR. The table lists 150,000 or so clones, roughly 88% of them singletons. The source material was PBMCs or T cells enriched from blood (not recorded which). All receptors come from a man between 50 and 59 years old who had recovered from COVID-19.

The chain links TRBV6-2 or TRBV6-3 to TRBJ1-5, with TRBD1 matching 7 bases. The CDR3 consists of 14 residues. The V segment lost 2 bases and the J segment 11 bases; nucleotides outside the gene matches: 9. CDR1 and CDR2 from the germline V gene are MNHEY and SVGEGT. CDR3 region: CASSYRDSGRTQHF. CDR3 coding DNA: TGTGCCAGCAGTTACAGGGACAGCGGTCGGACCCAGCATTTT.

The rearrangement joins TRBV7-2 to TRBJ2-3; D may be TRBD2 (7 bases). This CDR3 spans 14 amino acids. Germline V gene data show CDR1 as SGHTA and CDR2 as FQGNSA. V dropped 4 bases and J dropped 4 bases, with 12 bases sitting between them. The CDR3 protein is CASSSDSGADTQYF. The CDR3 bases are TGTGCCAGCAGCTCGGACAGCGGGGCAGATACGCAGTATTTT.

This clone showed up just once. The genes are TRBV5-1 and TRBJ2-5; 7 bases map to TRBD2. Germline-derived CDR1 and CDR2 are SGHRS and YFSETQ. The V gene end was trimmed by 0 bases and the J gene end by 5 bases; junction bases not matched to a gene: 10. CDR3 length: 16 amino acids. CDR3 in DNA: TGCGCCAGCAGCTTGGGGCGGGGGACTACCCCGGAGACCCAGTACTTC. Its protein product is CASSLGRGTTPETQYF.

This chain joins TRBV5-1 and TRBJ2-5, with a weak D call TRBD2 (6 bases). Per germline, CDR1 SGHRS and CDR2 YFSETQ. There are 14 residues in the CDR3. With 3 bases removed from V and 4 bases from J, the gap between germline ends came to 13 bases. CDR3 residues: CASSSWQGGETQYF. The CDR3 DNA is TGCGCCAGCAGCTCATGGCAGGGAGGAGAGACCCAGTACTTC.

The chain recombines TRBV19 with TRBJ2-7, with D perhaps TRBD2 (5 bases). The CDR3 has 14 amino acids. Trimming shortened V by 6 bases and J by 4 bases, and 16 bases separated the two germline ends. Germline V gives CDR1 LNHDA, CDR2 SQIVND (reference sequence). CDR3 DNA sequence: TGTGCCAGTAGATGGGGTTCGGGGAATTACGAGCAGTACTTC. It is translated as CASRWGSGNYEQYF.

About this clone itself: The junction departs from the called germline gene at one end, perhaps through a read error. The chain carries TRBV6-5 and TRBJ1-2; unclear D gene. Germline V gives CDR1 MNHEY, CDR2 SVGAGI. The CDR3 contains 13 residues. Written as DNA, the CDR3 is TGTGCCAGCAGTAGGTCAGAGAACTATGGCTACACCTTT. Amino acid sequence: CASSRSENYGYTF.

The chain combines TRBV5-1 with TRBJ2-1, with a weak D call TRBD2 (6 bases). Germline CDR1 reads SGHRS; CDR2 reads YFSETQ. The CDR3 is made up of 14 amino acids. V lost 4 bases to trimming and J lost 3 bases, with 11 bases between them. The CDR3 nucleotides are TGCGCCAGCAGCCCGGGGCGGGGCTACAATGAGCAGTTCTTC. Translated, it gives CASSPGRGYNEQFF.

The V call is TRBV7-8, the J call TRBJ1-2; 10 bases fit TRBD1. The length of the CDR3 is 15 residues. Looked up from germline, CDR1 is SGHVS and CDR2 is FQNEAQ. Trimming cost V 5 bases and J 4 bases; bases outside gene matches: 7. The CDR3, as DNA: TGTGCCAGCAGCCGGGACAGGGGACATAGCTATGGCTACACCTTC. The encoded protein is CASSRDRGHSYGYTF.

The V and J genes are TRBV19 and TRBJ1-5; 8 bases are shared with TRBD1. Germline V gene lookup returns CDR1 LNHDA and CDR2 SQIVND (reference sequence). The CDR3 covers 16 residues. V was clipped by 5 bases and J by 0 bases; unmatched bases: 6. CDR3 DNA: TGTGCCAGTAGTGTAAGGACAGGGCGTAGCAATCAGCCCCAGCATTTT. It encodes CASSVRTGRSNQPQHF.

The V and J genes are TRBV5-6 and TRBJ1-2, with 11 bases fitting TRBD1. Germline V CDR1 and CDR2: SGHDT, YYEEEE. The CDR3 has 16 residues. With V trimmed by 5 bases and J by 2 bases, 8 bases remained unmatched. This CDR3 reads CASRTWTGGANYGYTF. In nucleotides, the CDR3 is TGTGCCAGCAGGACCTGGACAGGGGGCGCGAACTATGGCTACACCTTC.

The J gene is TRBJ1-1, the V gene TRBV6-5, with a tentative D call TRBD1 (6 bases). Trimming removed 7 bases at V and 5 bases at J, with 17 bases between. CDR1 is MNHEY and CDR2 is SVGAGI in the germline V gene. The CDR3 covers 14 residues. This CDR3 reads CASTQRGQGTEAFF. CDR3 in DNA: TGTGCCAGCACCCAACGGGGTCAGGGGACTGAAGCTTTCTTT.

This clone was detected only a few times. The chain has TRBV7-9 and TRBJ2-5; 8 bases align to TRBD1. This CDR3 has 15 amino acids. Trimming removed 5 bases from V and 4 bases from J; junction bases left unmatched: 9. Germline CDR1 reads SEHNR; CDR2 reads FQNEAQ (reference sequence). The CDR3, as DNA: TGTGCCAGCAGCCCAGACAGGGGCTTGCGAGAGACCCAGTACTTC. It is translated as CASSPDRGLRETQYF.